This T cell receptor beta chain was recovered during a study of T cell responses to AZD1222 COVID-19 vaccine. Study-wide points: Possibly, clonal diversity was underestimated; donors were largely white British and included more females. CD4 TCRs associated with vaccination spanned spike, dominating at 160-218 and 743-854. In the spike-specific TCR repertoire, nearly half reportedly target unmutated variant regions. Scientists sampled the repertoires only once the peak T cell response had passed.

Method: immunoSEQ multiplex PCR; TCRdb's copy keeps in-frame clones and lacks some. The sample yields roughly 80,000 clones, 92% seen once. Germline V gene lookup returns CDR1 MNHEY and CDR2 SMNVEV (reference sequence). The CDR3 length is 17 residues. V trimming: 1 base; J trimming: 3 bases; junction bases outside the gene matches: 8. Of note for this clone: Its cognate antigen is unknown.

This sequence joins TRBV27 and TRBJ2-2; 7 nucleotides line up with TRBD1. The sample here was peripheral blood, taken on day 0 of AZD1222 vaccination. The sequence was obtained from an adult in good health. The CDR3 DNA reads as TGTGCCAGCAGTTTATTGTCCGCCGGACAGGACACCGGGGAGCTGTTTTTT. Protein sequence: CASSLLSAGQDTGELFF.